This T cell receptor beta chain was retrieved from a study of T cell responses to AZD1222 COVID-19 vaccine. Study observations and caveats: Nearly half of spike-specific TCRs reportedly go after variant regions that carry no mutations. Receipt of two AZD1222 doses was followed by a rise in Spike-specific TCR breadth and depth.

The protocol was immunoSEQ multiplex PCR, while the TCRdb copy is restricted to in-frame clones and leaves out a portion. The sample contains around 200,000 clones, 94% of which appear only once. In regard to this clone: The target antigen is unknown. The sample holds other DNA sequences that translate to the same CDR3.

Germline V gives CDR1 SGHRS, CDR2 YFSETQ. V lost 4 bases, J lost 7 bases, and 9 bases stayed unmatched. The CDR3 extends over 15 amino acids. The sample consisted of peripheral blood, taken 28 days after the second AZD1222 dose. The receptor's source is an adult who received the AZD1222 COVID-19 vaccine. The V call is TRBV5-1, the J call TRBJ2-1; 9 bases map to TRBD1. The CDR3 sequence: CASSPGQGAFNEQFF. Written as DNA, the CDR3 is TGCGCCAGCAGCCCGGGACAGGGTGCATTTAATGAGCAGTTCTTC.